Listed below are T cell receptor beta chains from one sample, sequenced in a study of blood T cell repertoires in COVID-19. The assay was immunoSEQ multiplex PCR, and TCRdb's table has in-frame clones only and misses some. The sample yields 97,000 or so clones, 75% to 90% seen once. Sequencing was done on a sample of peripheral blood. These receptors were obtained from a woman aged 50 to 60 with COVID-19, enrolled during active disease. CDR3s leave out the opening cysteine and the closing phenylalanine or tryptophan. Fields, in order: J gene, V gene, clone size, CDR3 protein. The listing skips clone size in some rows; elsewhere it reads once, few, many or a size class.

TRBJ2-7 TRBV5-1 - ASKGTSASYEQY
TRBJ1-1 TRBV29-1 - SVEDEAVGEAF
TRBJ2-7 TRBV27 - ASKGMIAGDYEQY
TRBJ2-2 TRBV2 once ASSMDRMTTGELF
TRBJ1-6 TRBV7-2 - ASSLDGTGYSPLH
TRBJ1-2 TRBV24-1 - ATGAGQGRGYT
TRBJ2-1 TRBV28 - ASSSIAGGLSYNEQF
TRBJ2-5 TRBV19 - ASRQDRAETQY
TRBJ2-7 TRBV6-4 - ASRETGLYEQY
TRBJ1-1 TRBV15 once ATSRGNTEAF
TRBJ2-3 TRBV10-1 - ASSEWTGEADTQY
TRBJ2-7 TRBV30 - AWRAAGTFYEQY
TRBJ1-2 TRBV4-2 - ASSPGQGANYGYT
TRBJ2-7 TRBV7-2 - ASSLGDRGQEQY
TRBJ1-2 TRBV2 - ARGGQGGTNYGYT
TRBJ2-5 TRBV6-5 few ASSHIGAQY